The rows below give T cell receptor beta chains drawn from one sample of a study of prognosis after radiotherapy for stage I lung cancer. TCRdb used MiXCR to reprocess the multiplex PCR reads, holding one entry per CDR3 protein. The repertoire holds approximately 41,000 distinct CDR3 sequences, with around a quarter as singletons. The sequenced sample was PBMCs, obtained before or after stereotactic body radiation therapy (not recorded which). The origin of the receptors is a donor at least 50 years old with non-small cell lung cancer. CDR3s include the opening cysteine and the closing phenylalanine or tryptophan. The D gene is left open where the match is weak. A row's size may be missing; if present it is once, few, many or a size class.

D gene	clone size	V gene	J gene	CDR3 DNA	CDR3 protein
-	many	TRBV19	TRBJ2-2	TGTGCCAGTATGGACAGGAACACCGGGGAGCTGTTTTTT	CASMDRNTGELFF
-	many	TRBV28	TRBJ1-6	TGTGTAACGTTAGGTGTGGCCCTCCACTTT	CVTLGVALHF
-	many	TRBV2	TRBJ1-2	TGTGCCAGCAGTGGGGTTGGACAACCTGGGGACTATGGCTACACCTTC	CASSGVGQPGDYGYTF
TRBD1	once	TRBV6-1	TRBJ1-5	TGTGCCAGCAGTCCTACCGGGACAGGGGGCAATAAGCACCAGCATTTT	CASSPTGTGGNKHQHF
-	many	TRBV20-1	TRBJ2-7	TGCAGTGCAACCCAGGGGGGCGAGCAGTACTTC	CSATQGGEQYF
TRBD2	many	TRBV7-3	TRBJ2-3	TGTGCCAGCAGCAACCCACTAGCGGGCACAGATACGCAGTATTTT	CASSNPLAGTDTQYF
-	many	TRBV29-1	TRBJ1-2	TGCAGCGTTGACAACTATGGCTACACCTTC	CSVDNYGYTF
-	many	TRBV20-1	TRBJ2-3	TGCAGTGCTAGACAATTATGGCCAGATACGCAGTATTTT	CSARQLWPDTQYF
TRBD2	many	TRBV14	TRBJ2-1	TGTGCCAGCAGCCAAGGTTCCGGGACTAGCGCGAACAATGAGCAGTTCTTC	CASSQGSGTSANNEQFF
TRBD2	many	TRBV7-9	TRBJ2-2	TGTGCCAGCAGCGGGAAACTAGCGAAGAACACCGGGGAGCTGTTTTTT	CASSGKLAKNTGELFF
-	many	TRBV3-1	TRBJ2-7	TGTGCCAGCAGCCTGGACGGTGCGGGCGAGCAGTACTTC	CASSLDGAGEQYF
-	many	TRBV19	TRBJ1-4	TGTGCCAGTAGTATCGCCTCCGGGAGTTGGGGGGAAAAACTGTTTTTT	CASSIASGSWGEKLFF
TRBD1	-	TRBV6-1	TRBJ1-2	TGTGCCAGCAGCTTGCGACAGGGGGCCCACTATGGCTACACCTTC	CASSLRQGAHYGYTF
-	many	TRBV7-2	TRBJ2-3	TGTGCCAGCAGCTTGGATCAGGGTGCAGATACGCAGTATTTT	CASSLDQGADTQYF
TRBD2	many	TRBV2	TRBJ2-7	TGTGCCAGCGGCAGGAGCGGGAGAGGGCGTGAGCAGTACTTC	CASGRSGRGREQYF
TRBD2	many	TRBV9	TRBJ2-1	TGTGCCAGCAGCCCAACTAGCGGGGCCTTCCAGAATGAGCAGTTCTTC	CASSPTSGAFQNEQFF
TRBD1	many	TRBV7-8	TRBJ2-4	TGTGCCAGCAGCTTAGGGGGGACAGGAGGGCGGCGGAACATTCAGTACTTC	CASSLGGTGGRRNIQYF
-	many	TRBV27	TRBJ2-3	TGTGCCAGCAGTTTATCGAGGACAGATACGCAGTATTTT	CASSLSRTDTQYF
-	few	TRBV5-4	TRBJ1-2	TGTGCCAGCAGCTTGGCGGGATTCTATGGCTACACCTTC	CASSLAGFYGYTF
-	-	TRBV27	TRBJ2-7	TGTGCCAGCAGGAGGGGGGGGCCAGAGCAGTACTTC	CASRRGGPEQYF
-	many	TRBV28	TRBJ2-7	TGTGCCAGCAGGACCTCCGGGACGGAAAGCTACGAGCAGTACTTC	CASRTSGTESYEQYF
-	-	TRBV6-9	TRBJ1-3	TGTGCCAGCAGTTTCGAGGCCAGGCGGGGGACGGCTGGAAACACCATATATTTT	CASSFEARRGTAGNTIYF
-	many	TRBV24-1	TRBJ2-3	TGTGCCACCAAAGCCGGGACTGCAGGGGATACGCAGTATTTT	CATKAGTAGDTQYF